The rows below give T cell receptor beta chains drawn from one sample of a study of CD8+ T cells in alopecia areata. Method: immunoSEQ multiplex PCR; TCRdb's copy keeps in-frame clones and lacks some. The repertoire consists of 98,000 or so clones, with 60% to 75% occurring once and the leading ten covering around 15%. The specimen comprised CD8+ T cells sorted from blood, sampled at week 4, from a patient treated with tofacitinib. These receptors all stem from a human donor with alopecia areata. Both conserved end residues are part of each CDR3. Each record gives: J gene, D gene, V gene, clone size, CDR3 DNA, CDR3 protein. A D gene is named only where the DNA matches it firmly. The size entry is marked missing in some rows and otherwise reads once, few, many or a size class.

J gene: TRBJ2-2; D gene: NA; V gene: TRBV27; clone size: few; CDR3 DNA: TGTGCCATCCGGGGGCTAGGGGCCGGGGAGCTGTTTTTT; CDR3 protein: CAIRGLGAGELFF
J gene: TRBJ2-7; D gene: TRBD2; V gene: TRBV19; clone size: NA; CDR3 DNA: TGTGCCAGTAGTATGGCGGGAGGGCCCTCCGAGCAGTACTTC; CDR3 protein: CASSMAGGPSEQYF
J gene: TRBJ1-6; D gene: NA; V gene: TRBV4-1; clone size: NA; CDR3 DNA: TGCGCCAGCAGCCGAGCAGGGAATTCACCCCTCCACTTT; CDR3 protein: CASSRAGNSPLHF
J gene: TRBJ1-1; D gene: NA; V gene: TRBV15; clone size: NA; CDR3 DNA: TGTGCCACCAGCGGGGGACGGGGGTGGATGAACACTGAAGCTTTCTTT; CDR3 protein: CATSGGRGWMNTEAFF
J gene: TRBJ1-2; D gene: NA; V gene: TRBV30; clone size: NA; CDR3 DNA: TGTGCCTGGAGTGTCGGACACGGCTATGGCTACACCTTC; CDR3 protein: CAWSVGHGYGYTF
J gene: TRBJ2-2; D gene: NA; V gene: TRBV27; clone size: NA; CDR3 DNA: TGTGCCAGCAGTACGCCACAGGGATTCACCGGGGAGCTGTTTTTT; CDR3 protein: CASSTPQGFTGELFF
J gene: TRBJ2-1; D gene: NA; V gene: TRBV9; clone size: NA; CDR3 DNA: TGTGCCAGCAGCCAGTGGGGGAGCTCCTACAATGAGCAGTTCTTC; CDR3 protein: CASSQWGSSYNEQFF
J gene: TRBJ2-7; D gene: TRBD2; V gene: TRBV13; clone size: NA; CDR3 DNA: TGTGCCAGCAGCCCAGCCACTAGCGGGAACTACGAGCAGTACTTC; CDR3 protein: CASSPATSGNYEQYF
J gene: TRBJ1-1; D gene: TRBD1; V gene: TRBV4-2; clone size: few; CDR3 DNA: TGTGCCAGCAGCCAGGGACAGGGGCTCCCCACTGAAGCTTTCTTT; CDR3 protein: CASSQGQGLPTEAFF
J gene: TRBJ2-7; D gene: TRBD1; V gene: TRBV5-6; clone size: NA; CDR3 DNA: TGTGCCAGCAGCTTGGGGCAGGGGGCGCGTGAGCAGTACTTC; CDR3 protein: CASSLGQGAREQYF
J gene: TRBJ2-5; D gene: NA; V gene: TRBV7-9; clone size: NA; CDR3 DNA: TGTGCCAGCAGCTTAAAGTCGACAGAAGAGACCCAGTACTTC; CDR3 protein: CASSLKSTEETQYF
J gene: TRBJ2-5; D gene: NA; V gene: TRBV29-1; clone size: NA; CDR3 DNA: TGCAGCGTTGAAGACGGTTACCAAGAGACCCAGTACTTC; CDR3 protein: CSVEDGYQETQYF
J gene: TRBJ1-1; D gene: NA; V gene: TRBV23-1; clone size: few; CDR3 DNA: TGCGCCAGCAGTCCATCAACCGGGGGGGGCTACATGAACACTGAAGCTTTCTTT; CDR3 protein: CASSPSTGGGYMNTEAFF
J gene: TRBJ2-1; D gene: NA; V gene: TRBV11-2; clone size: once; CDR3 DNA: TGTGCCAGCAGCTTAGATCACTACAATGAGCAGTTCTTC; CDR3 protein: CASSLDHYNEQFF
J gene: TRBJ2-1; D gene: NA; V gene: TRBV4-1; clone size: NA; CDR3 DNA: TGCGCCAGCGCTAGCGAGTGGGAGCAGTTCTTC; CDR3 protein: CASASEWEQFF
J gene: TRBJ2-3; D gene: TRBD2; V gene: TRBV4-1; clone size: once; CDR3 DNA: TGCGCCAGCAGCCAAGAACCGACTAGCGGGGTCACAGATACGCAGTATTTT; CDR3 protein: CASSQEPTSGVTDTQYF
J gene: TRBJ2-3; D gene: TRBD1; V gene: TRBV28; clone size: NA; CDR3 DNA: TGTGCCAGCAGTTCCCGGACAGGGGAGGAGACAGATACGCAGTATTTT; CDR3 protein: CASSSRTGEETDTQYF
J gene: TRBJ2-5; D gene: TRBD2; V gene: TRBV27; clone size: NA; CDR3 DNA: TGTGCCAGCAGTGCGGGACTAGCGGGGGCCAGGGGCCTCCAAGAGACCCAGTACTTC; CDR3 protein: CASSAGLAGARGLQETQYF
J gene: TRBJ1-4; D gene: NA; V gene: TRBV25-1; clone size: once; CDR3 DNA: TGTGCCAGCAGTTGGGGAATAAAACTGTTTTTT; CDR3 protein: CASSWGIKLFF
J gene: TRBJ2-1; D gene: TRBD1; V gene: TRBV5-6; clone size: NA; CDR3 DNA: TGTGCCAGCAGCTGGGACAGGGTTGTTAGTGATGAGCAGTTCTTC; CDR3 protein: CASSWDRVVSDEQFF
J gene: TRBJ2-7; D gene: TRBD2; V gene: TRBV13; clone size: NA; CDR3 DNA: TGTGCCTCGGGGGGATCTCCCAACGAGCAGTACTTC; CDR3 protein: CASGGSPNEQYF
J gene: TRBJ2-5; D gene: NA; V gene: TRBV29-1; clone size: NA; CDR3 DNA: TGCAGCGTTGAAGTACACGGGGAGACCCAGTACTTC; CDR3 protein: CSVEVHGETQYF
J gene: TRBJ2-1; D gene: TRBD1; V gene: TRBV7-9; clone size: NA; CDR3 DNA: TGTGCCAGCAGCCCCGGGACAGGGCATGGCAATGAGCAGTTCTTC; CDR3 protein: CASSPGTGHGNEQFF
J gene: TRBJ2-1; D gene: NA; V gene: TRBV4-1; clone size: few; CDR3 DNA: TGCGCCAGCAGCCAAGTTACGGCTTACAATGAGCAGTTCTTC; CDR3 protein: CASSQVTAYNEQFF
J gene: TRBJ2-5; D gene: TRBD2; V gene: TRBV30; clone size: NA; CDR3 DNA: TGTGCCTGGAGTGTTTCGGGACTACGAGAAGAGACCCAGTACTTC; CDR3 protein: CAWSVSGLREETQYF
J gene: TRBJ2-3; D gene: NA; V gene: TRBV27; clone size: NA; CDR3 DNA: TGTGCCAGCAGTTTTGTCAGATCCACAGATACGCAGTATTTT; CDR3 protein: CASSFVRSTDTQYF
J gene: TRBJ2-3; D gene: TRBD2; V gene: TRBV15; clone size: NA; CDR3 DNA: TGTGCCACCAGTGCCGGTTCGAGCGGGGTTTCGGGTACGCAGTATTTT; CDR3 protein: CATSAGSSGVSGTQYF
J gene: TRBJ2-5; D gene: NA; V gene: TRBV9; clone size: NA; CDR3 DNA: TGTGCCAGCAGCCCTGGGGAGGAAGAGACCCAGTACTTC; CDR3 protein: CASSPGEEETQYF
J gene: TRBJ2-2; D gene: NA; V gene: TRBV28; clone size: NA; CDR3 DNA: TGTGCCAGCAGTTTAGGGACAAGGAGGCTACCGGTGAACACCGGGGAGCTGTTTTTT; CDR3 protein: CASSLGTRRLPVNTGELFF
J gene: TRBJ1-5; D gene: NA; V gene: TRBV5-6; clone size: NA; CDR3 DNA: TGTGCCAGCACCATATACTGGCAGGGGCAGGTCGATCAGCCCCAGCATTTT; CDR3 protein: CASTIYWQGQVDQPQHF
J gene: TRBJ1-1; D gene: NA; V gene: TRBV29-1; clone size: NA; CDR3 DNA: TGCAGCGTTGCGGGACCTGGGAACACTGAAGCTTTCTTT; CDR3 protein: CSVAGPGNTEAFF
J gene: TRBJ2-7; D gene: NA; V gene: TRBV20-1; clone size: NA; CDR3 DNA: TGCAGTGCCCCGTCGGGGTACGAGCAGTACTTC; CDR3 protein: CSAPSGYEQYF
J gene: TRBJ2-3; D gene: NA; V gene: TRBV4-2; clone size: NA; CDR3 DNA: TGTGCCAGCAGCCAAGACAATGGGCTGGGCACAGATACGCAGTATTTT; CDR3 protein: CASSQDNGLGTDTQYF